A selection of T cell receptor beta chains follows, all from one sample in a study of blood T cell repertoires in COVID-19. TCRdb's table, derived via immunoSEQ multiplex PCR, lists solely in-frame clones and lacks some. The data show 350,000 or so clones, about 91% seen once. Material: peripheral blood. The source of these receptors is a woman in her thirties with COVID-19, enrolled during active disease. The CDR3 runs from the conserved cysteine through the conserved F or W. A D gene is named only where the DNA matches it firmly. The size field is filled for only some rows; it gives once, few, many or a size class.

.	TRBV28	TRBJ1-4	.	CASSPVTALNEKLFF	TGTGCCAGCAGTCCTGTGACAGCCCTTAATGAAAAACTGTTTTTT
.	TRBV5-1	TRBJ2-4	.	CASSLTPEGIFQYF	TGCGCCAGCAGCTTGACCCCGGAGGGAATATTTCAGTACTTC
.	TRBV9	TRBJ2-2	.	CASSVWSGDGELFF	TGTGCCAGCAGCGTATGGTCGGGGGATGGGGAGCTGTTTTTT
.	TRBV7-9	TRBJ1-1	few	CASSLTMNTEAFF	TGTGCCAGCAGCTTGACAATGAACACTGAAGCTTTCTTT
.	TRBV15	TRBJ2-1	.	CATSLDRYGSYNEQFF	TGTGCCACCAGCCTCGACAGGTACGGCTCCTACAATGAGCAGTTCTTC
.	TRBV7-9	TRBJ1-1	.	CASSLDDSFIVGDEAFF	TGTGCCAGCAGCTTAGACGACAGTTTTATCGTCGGTGATGAAGCTTTCTTT
.	TRBV7-2	TRBJ1-1	.	CASSSYGRSNTEAFF	TGTGCCAGCAGCTCGTACGGGAGATCCAACACTGAAGCTTTCTTT
.	TRBV29-1	TRBJ1-1	.	CSVRGSGNTEAFF	TGCAGCGTTCGAGGGAGCGGGAACACTGAAGCTTTCTTT
.	TRBV19	TRBJ1-2	.	CASSIRGASGYTF	TGTGCCAGTAGTATCCGGGGGGCATCGGGCTACACCTTC
.	TRBV4-3	TRBJ2-1	once	CASSQGASTSFEQFF	TGCGCCAGCAGCCAAGGGGCGTCGACTAGTTTTGAGCAGTTCTTC
TRBD1	TRBV18	TRBJ1-3	.	CASSPPGTGGNTIYF	TGTGCCAGCTCACCGCCCGGGACAGGGGGAAACACCATATATTTT
.	TRBV19	TRBJ1-2	.	CATRQVDYGYTF	TGTGCCACGAGACAGGTTGACTATGGCTACACCTTC
TRBD2	TRBV2	TRBJ2-7	.	CASAVEPGGTYEQYF	TGTGCCAGCGCGGTCGAACCGGGGGGGACCTACGAGCAGTACTTC
.	TRBV6-4	TRBJ2-3	.	CASREGAGGTDTQYF	TGTGCCAGCAGGGAGGGGGCCGGGGGCACAGATACGCAGTATTTT
TRBD1	TRBV5-8	TRBJ1-4	.	CASSLVLGQGDEKLFF	TGTGCCAGCAGCTTGGTTTTAGGACAGGGAGATGAAAAACTGTTTTTT
.	TRBV5-1	TRBJ2-1	.	CASSLRQGGDNEQFF	TGCGCCAGCAGCTTGAGGCAGGGTGGTGACAATGAGCAGTTCTTC
.	TRBV28	TRBJ2-1	.	CASSLWTVEQFF	TGTGCCAGCAGTCTGTGGACAGTCGAGCAGTTCTTC
TRBD1	TRBV2	TRBJ1-2	.	CASRADRGFMDGYTF	TGTGCCAGCAGAGCGGACAGGGGATTTATGGATGGCTACACCTTC
.	TRBV7-9	TRBJ1-2	.	CASSLVPDYGYTF	TGTGCCAGCAGCTTAGTCCCGGACTATGGCTACACCTTC
TRBD1	TRBV12-3/TRBV12-4	TRBJ2-7	.	CASSSGQVSEQYF	TGTGCCAGCAGTTCGGGACAGGTTTCCGAGCAGTACTTC
TRBD1	TRBV9	TRBJ1-2	.	CASSVDGTDPGGYTF	TGTGCCAGCAGCGTTGACGGGACAGACCCGGGCGGCTACACCTTC
TRBD2	TRBV11-3	TRBJ2-7	.	CASSYTSGGIYEQYF	TGTGCCAGCAGCTACACTAGCGGGGGAATCTACGAGCAGTACTTC
.	TRBV7-2	TRBJ1-6	.	CASSFTENSPLHF	TGTGCCAGCAGCTTTACAGAGAATTCACCCCTCCACTTT